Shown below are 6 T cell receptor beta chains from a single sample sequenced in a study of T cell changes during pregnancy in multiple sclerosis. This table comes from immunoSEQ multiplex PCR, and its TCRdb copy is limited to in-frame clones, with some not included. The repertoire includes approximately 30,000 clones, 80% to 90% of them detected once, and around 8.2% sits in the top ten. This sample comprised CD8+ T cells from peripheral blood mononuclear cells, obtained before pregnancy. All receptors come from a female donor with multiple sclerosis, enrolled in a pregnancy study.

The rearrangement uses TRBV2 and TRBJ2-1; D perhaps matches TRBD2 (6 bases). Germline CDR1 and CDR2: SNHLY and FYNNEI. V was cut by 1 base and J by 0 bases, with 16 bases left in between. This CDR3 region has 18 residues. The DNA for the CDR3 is TGTGCCAGCAGTGAAGAGGCGGAGGGATCAGACTCCTACAATGAGCAGTTCTTC. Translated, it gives CASSEEAEGSDSYNEQFF. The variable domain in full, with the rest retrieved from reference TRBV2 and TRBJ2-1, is EPEVTQTPSHQVTQMGQEVILRCVPISNHLYFYWYRQILGQKVEFLVSFYNNEISEKSEIFDDQFSVERPDGSNFTLKIRSTKLEDSAMYFCASSEEAEGSDSYNEQFFGPGTRLTVL.

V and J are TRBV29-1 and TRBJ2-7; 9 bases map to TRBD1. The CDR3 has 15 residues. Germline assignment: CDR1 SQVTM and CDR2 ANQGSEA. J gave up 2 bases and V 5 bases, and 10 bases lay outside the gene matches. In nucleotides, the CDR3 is TGCAGCGTTTTGGATCCGGGGACAGGGACCTACGAGCAGTACTTC. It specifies CSVLDPGTGTYEQYF.

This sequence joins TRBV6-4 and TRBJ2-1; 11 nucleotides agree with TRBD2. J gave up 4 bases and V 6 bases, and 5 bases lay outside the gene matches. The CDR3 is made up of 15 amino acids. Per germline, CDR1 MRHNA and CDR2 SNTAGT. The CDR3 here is CASSATSGKYNEQFF. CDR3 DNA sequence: TGTGCCAGCAGCGCGACTAGCGGGAAGTACAATGAGCAGTTCTTC.

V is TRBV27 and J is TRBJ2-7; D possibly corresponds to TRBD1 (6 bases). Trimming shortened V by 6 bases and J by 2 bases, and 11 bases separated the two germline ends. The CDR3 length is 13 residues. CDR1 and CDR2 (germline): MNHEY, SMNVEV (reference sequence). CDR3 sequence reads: CASSPGQTYEQYF. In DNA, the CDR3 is TGTGCCAGCAGCCCGGGACAAACCTACGAGCAGTACTTC.

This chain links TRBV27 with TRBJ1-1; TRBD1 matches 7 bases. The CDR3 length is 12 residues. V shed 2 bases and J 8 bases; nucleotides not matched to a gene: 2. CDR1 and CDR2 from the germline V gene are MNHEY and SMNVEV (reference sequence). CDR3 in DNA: TGTGCCAGCAGTTTAAACAGGGGAGAAGCTTTCTTT. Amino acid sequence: CASSLNRGEAFF.

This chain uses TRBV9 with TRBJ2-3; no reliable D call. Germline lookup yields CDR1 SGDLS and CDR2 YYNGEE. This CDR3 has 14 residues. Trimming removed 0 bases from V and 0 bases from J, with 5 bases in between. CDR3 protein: CASSVGTSTDTQYF. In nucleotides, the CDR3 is TGTGCCAGCAGCGTAGGAACTAGCACAGATACGCAGTATTTT.